The entry that follows covers one T cell receptor beta chain sequence. These data originate in a study of blood T cell repertoires in COVID-19. In the study overall: Italy, Spain and the United States were the sources of the convalescent and acute COVID-19 samples.

Recruitment covered roughly 22 US areas and drew participants whose ages spanned about 18 to 95 years. In the original processing: Reference gene primer amplification gave estimated nucleated cell counts. Profiled with immunoSEQ multiplex PCR; TCRdb holds only in-frame clones, not every one. That table is the source of V, J and clone size, and D and trimming were worked out from the DNA. Among more than 250,000 clones listed, roughly 87% were seen once. The TCR sequence derives from a woman in her thirties who had recovered from COVID-19. Specimen: PBMCs or T cells enriched from blood (not recorded which).

The CDR3 bases are TGTGCCAGTAGTATAGGGGACTCACCGGGACAGGGTCGCGAGCAGTACTTC. The encoded protein is CASSIGDSPGQGREQYF. The chain links TRBV19 to TRBJ2-7, with 9 bases that match TRBD1. V shed 1 base and J 6 bases; nucleotides not matched to a gene: 13. The CDR3 length is 17 residues. In germline, CDR1 is LNHDA, CDR2 SQIVND (reference sequence).